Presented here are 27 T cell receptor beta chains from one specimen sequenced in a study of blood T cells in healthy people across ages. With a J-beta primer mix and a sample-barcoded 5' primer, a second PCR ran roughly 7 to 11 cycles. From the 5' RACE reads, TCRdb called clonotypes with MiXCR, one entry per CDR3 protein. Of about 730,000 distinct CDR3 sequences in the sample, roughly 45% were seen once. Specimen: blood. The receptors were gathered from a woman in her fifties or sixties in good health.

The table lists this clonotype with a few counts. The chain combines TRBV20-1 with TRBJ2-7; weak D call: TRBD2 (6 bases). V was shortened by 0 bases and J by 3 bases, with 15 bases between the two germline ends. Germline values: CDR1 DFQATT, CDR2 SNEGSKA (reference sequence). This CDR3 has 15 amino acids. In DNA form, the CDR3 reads TGCAGTGCTAGAGATATTCGGGGGATGAGCTACGAGCAGTACTTC. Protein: CSARDIRGMSYEQYF.

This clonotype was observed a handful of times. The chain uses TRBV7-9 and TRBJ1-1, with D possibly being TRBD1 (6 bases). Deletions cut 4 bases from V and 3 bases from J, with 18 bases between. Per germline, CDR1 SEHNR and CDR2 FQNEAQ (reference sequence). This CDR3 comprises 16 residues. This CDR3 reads CASSYPVGAGDTEAFF. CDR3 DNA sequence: TGTGCCAGCAGCTACCCCGTGGGGGCGGGGGACACTGAAGCTTTCTTT. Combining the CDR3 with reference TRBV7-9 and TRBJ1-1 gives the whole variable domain DTGVSQNPRHKITKRGQNVTFRCDPISEHNRLYWYRQTLGQGPEFLTYFQNEAQLEKSRLLSDRFSAERPKGSFSTLEIQRTEQGDSAMYLCASSYPVGAGDTEAFFGQGTRLTVV.

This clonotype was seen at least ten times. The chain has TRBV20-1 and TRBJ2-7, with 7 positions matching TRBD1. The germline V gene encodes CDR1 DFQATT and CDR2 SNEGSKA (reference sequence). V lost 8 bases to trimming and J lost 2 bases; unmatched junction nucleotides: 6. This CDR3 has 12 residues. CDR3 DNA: TGCAGTTCCGGACAGGCCACCTACGAGCAGTACTTC. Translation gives CSSGQATYEQYF.

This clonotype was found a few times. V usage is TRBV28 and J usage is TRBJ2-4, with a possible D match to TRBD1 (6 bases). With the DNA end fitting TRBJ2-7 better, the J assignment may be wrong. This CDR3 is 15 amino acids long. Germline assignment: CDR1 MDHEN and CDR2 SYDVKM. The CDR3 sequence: CASSAPQDSRREQYF. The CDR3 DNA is TGTGCCAGCAGTGCACCTCAGGACAGTCGCCGCGAGCAGTACTTC.

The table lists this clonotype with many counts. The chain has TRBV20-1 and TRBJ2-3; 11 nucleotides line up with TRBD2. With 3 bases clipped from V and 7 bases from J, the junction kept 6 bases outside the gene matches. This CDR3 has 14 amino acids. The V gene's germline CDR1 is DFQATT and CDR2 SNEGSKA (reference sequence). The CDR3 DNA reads TGCAGTGCTAGTTTTAGCGGGAGGGTTAATACGCAGTATTTT. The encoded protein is CSASFSGRVNTQYF.

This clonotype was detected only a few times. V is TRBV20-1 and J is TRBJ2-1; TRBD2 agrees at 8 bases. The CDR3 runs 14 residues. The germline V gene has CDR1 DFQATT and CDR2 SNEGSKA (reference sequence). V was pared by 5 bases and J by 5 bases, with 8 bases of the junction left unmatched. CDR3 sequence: CSAPLRGADNEQFF. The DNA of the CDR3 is TGCAGTGCTCCCCTGCGGGGGGCAGACAATGAGCAGTTCTTC.

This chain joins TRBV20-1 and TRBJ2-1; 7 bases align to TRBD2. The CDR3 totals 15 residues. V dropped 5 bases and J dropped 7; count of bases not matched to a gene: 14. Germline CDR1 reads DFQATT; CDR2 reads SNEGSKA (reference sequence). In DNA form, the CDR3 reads TGCAGTGCTGACAAAGGGACTACACCTCCGAATGAGCAGTTCTTC. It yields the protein CSADKGTTPPNEQFF.

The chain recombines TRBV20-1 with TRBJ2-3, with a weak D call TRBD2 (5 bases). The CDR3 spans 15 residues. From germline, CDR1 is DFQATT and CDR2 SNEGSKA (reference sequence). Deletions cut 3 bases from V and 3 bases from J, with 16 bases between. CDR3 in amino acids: CSASLSPTRTDTQYF. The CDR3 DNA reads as TGCAGTGCTAGTTTGTCCCCTACTAGGACAGATACGCAGTATTTT.

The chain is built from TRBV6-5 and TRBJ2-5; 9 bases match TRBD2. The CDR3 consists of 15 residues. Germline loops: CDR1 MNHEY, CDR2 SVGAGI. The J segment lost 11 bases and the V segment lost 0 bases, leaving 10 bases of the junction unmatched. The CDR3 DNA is TGTGCCAGCAGTTACTCGAGGAAAGCGGGAGGTGAGCAGTACTTC. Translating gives CASSYSRKAGGEQYF.

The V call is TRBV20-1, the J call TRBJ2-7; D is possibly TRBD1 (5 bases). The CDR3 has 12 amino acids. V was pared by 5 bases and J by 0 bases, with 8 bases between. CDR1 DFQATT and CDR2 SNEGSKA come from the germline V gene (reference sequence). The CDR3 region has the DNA TGCAGTGCTGCGGACATCTCCTACGAGCAGTACTTC. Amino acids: CSAADISYEQYF.

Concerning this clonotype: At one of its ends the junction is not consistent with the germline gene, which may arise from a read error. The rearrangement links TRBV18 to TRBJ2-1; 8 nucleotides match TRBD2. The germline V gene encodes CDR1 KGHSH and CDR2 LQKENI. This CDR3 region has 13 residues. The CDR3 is CASLPAGDLEQFF. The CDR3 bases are TGTGCCAGCTTACCAGCGGGAGATCTTGAGCAGTTCTTC.

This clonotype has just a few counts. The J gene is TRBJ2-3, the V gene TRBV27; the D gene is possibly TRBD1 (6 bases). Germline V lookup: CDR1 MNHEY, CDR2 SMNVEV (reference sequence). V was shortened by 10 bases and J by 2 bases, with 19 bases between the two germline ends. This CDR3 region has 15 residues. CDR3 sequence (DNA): TGTGCCACTTTGCCGGACAGACTTTACACAGATACGCAGTATTTT. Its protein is CATLPDRLYTDTQYF.

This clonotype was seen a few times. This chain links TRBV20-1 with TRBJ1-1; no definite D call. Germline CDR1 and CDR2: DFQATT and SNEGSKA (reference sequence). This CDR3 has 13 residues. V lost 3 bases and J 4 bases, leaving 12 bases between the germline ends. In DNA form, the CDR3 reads TGCAGTGCTAGCAAGGGTTGGGCCACTGAAGCTTTCTTT. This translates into CSASKGWATEAFF.

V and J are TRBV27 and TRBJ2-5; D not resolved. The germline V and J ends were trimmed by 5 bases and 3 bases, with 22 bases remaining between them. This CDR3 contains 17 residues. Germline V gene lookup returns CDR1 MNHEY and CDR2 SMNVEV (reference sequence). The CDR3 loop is CASSQTPWTGLEETQYF. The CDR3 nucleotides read TGTGCCAGCAGTCAAACCCCCTGGACGGGCCTTGAAGAGACCCAGTACTTC.

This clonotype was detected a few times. The DNA for the CDR3 is TGTGCCAGCAGCTTAGGAGCTAGCGGGCTACTGAGGGAGACCCAGTACTTC. Amino acid sequence: CASSLGASGLLRETQYF. The chain uses TRBV7-8 and TRBJ2-5; 8 bases match TRBD2. The CDR3 has 17 residues. Trimming removed 1 base from V and 5 bases from J; junction bases left unmatched: 12. Germline values: CDR1 SGHVS, CDR2 FQNEAQ.

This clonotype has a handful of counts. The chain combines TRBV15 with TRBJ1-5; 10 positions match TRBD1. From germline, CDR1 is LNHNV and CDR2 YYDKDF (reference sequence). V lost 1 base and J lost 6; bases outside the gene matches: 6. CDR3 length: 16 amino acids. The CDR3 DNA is TGTGCCACCAGCAGAGGTGAGACAGGGGGCCGTCAGCCCCAGCATTTT. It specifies CATSRGETGGRQPQHF.

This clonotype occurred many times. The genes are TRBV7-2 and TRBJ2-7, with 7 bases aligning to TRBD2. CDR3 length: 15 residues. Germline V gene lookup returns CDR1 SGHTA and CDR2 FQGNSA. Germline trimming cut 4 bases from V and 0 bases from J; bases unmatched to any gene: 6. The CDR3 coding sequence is TGTGCCAGCAGCTCTACCAGCGGGGCCTCCTACGAGCAGTACTTC. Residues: CASSSTSGASYEQYF.

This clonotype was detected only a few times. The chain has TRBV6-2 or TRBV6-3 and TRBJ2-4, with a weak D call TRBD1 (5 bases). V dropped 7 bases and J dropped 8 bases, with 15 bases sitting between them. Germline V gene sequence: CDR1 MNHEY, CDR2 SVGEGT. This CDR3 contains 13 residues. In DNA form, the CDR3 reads TGTGCCAGCACCCAGGGTGTTAGGGACATTCAGTACTTC. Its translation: CASTQGVRDIQYF.

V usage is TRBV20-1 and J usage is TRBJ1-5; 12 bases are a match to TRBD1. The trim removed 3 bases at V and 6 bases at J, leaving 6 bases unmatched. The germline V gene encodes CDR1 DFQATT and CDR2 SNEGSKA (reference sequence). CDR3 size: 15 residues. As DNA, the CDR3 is TGCAGTGCTAGCCGCCGGGACAGGGGGCCTCAGCCCCAGCATTTT. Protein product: CSASRRDRGPQPQHF.

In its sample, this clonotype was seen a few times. The CDR3 DNA follows: TGTGCCAGCAGTTATGCGGCCCTAAACTATGGCTACACCTTC. Amino acid sequence: CASSYAALNYGYTF. The rearrangement uses TRBV6-6 and TRBJ1-2; D remains unclear. Germline V gene lookup returns CDR1 MNHNY and CDR2 SVGAGI (reference sequence). There are 14 residues in the CDR3. The germline V and J ends were trimmed by 3 bases and 2 bases, with 10 bases remaining between them.

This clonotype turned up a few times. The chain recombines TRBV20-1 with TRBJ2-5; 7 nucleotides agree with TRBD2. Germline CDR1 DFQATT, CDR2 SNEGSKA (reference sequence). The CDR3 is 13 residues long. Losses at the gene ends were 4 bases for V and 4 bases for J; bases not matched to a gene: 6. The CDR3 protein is CSANLAGVETQYF. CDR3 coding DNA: TGCAGTGCTAATTTGGCGGGAGTAGAGACCCAGTACTTC.

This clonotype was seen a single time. The CDR3 coding sequence is TGCAGCGCCATGTCCCTAGCGGGAGGCCGAAGCACAGATACGCAGTATTTT. Translated, it gives CSAMSLAGGRSTDTQYF. The V and J genes are TRBV29-1 and TRBJ2-3, with TRBD2 identical over 11 bases. Germline CDR1 is SQVTM and CDR2 is ANQGSEA. V shed 7 bases, J shed 0 bases, and the junction held 12 bases outside the gene matches. CDR3 length: 17 amino acids.

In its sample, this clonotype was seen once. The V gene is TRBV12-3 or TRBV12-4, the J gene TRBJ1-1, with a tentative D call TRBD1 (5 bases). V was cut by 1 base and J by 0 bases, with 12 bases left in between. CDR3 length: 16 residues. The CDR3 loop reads CASSLGGTEMNTEAFF. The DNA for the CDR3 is TGTGCCAGCAGTTTAGGCGGGACCGAAATGAACACTGAAGCTTTCTTT.

For the CDR3, the DNA is TGTGCCAGCAGTCCGAACCCGGGACAGGGGGCGCGGATCGTCCAAGAGACCCAGTACTTC. Encoded protein: CASSPNPGQGARIVQETQYF. V is TRBV6-1 and J is TRBJ2-5, with 12 bases aligning to TRBD1. Trimming at V came to 5 bases and at J to 1 base, leaving 17 bases not matched to a gene. CDR1 and CDR2 (germline): MNHNS, SASEGT. This CDR3 has 20 amino acids.

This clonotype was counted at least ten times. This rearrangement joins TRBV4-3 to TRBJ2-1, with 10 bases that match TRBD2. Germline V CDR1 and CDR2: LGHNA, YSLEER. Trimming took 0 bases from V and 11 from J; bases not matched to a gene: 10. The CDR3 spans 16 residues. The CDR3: CASSQEGSLAGVKQFF. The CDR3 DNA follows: TGCGCCAGCAGCCAAGAAGGGTCGCTAGCGGGAGTCAAGCAGTTCTTC.

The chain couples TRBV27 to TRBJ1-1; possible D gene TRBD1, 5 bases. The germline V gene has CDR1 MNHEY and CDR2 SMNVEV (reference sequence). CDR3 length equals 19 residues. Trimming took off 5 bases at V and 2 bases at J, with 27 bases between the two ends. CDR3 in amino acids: CASSARGGRSVLTNTEAFF. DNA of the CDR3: TGTGCCAGCAGTGCCCGGGGCGGGAGATCGGTCTTAACAAACACTGAAGCTTTCTTT.

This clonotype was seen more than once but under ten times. Here the CDR3 DNA reads TGTGCCAGCAGTTACGTTAGGGGGGCAAGGCAGTTCTTC. Its translation: CASSYVRGARQFF. The rearrangement uses TRBV6-2 or TRBV6-3 and TRBJ2-1; D tentatively fits TRBD1 or TRBD2 (6 bases each). Germline loops: CDR1 MNHEY, CDR2 SVGEGT. The V and J ends lost 2 bases and 12 bases respectively, with 14 bases between them. The CDR3 spans 13 residues.